This record looks at one T cell receptor (beta chain) sequence and its context. Its antigen is not known. This record comes from a study of T cells in Graves' hyperthyroidism and ophthalmopathy. The study's findings and limits: Also found in blood were most expanded thyroid clonotypes above 0.001. Onset of ophthalmopathy came a median roughly 6 months after the model predicted it. Classification by a 13 V-J model distinguished ophthalmopathy from stable hyperthyroidism.

TCR beta CDR3 regions were amplified from RNA. First-round RT-PCR targeting the TCR CDR3 was performed with the HTBI primer set. TCRdb recomputed calls from the multiplex PCR reads with MiXCR, one row per CDR3 protein. The table records 480,000 or so distinct CDR3 sequences, about 46% of them present only once. Diagnosing involved the use of clinical symptoms, serum thyroxine and TRAb, thyroid ultrasound and orbital computed tomography. Germline CDR1 reads DFQATT; CDR2 reads SNEGSKA (reference sequence). CDR3 length: 13 residues. V was cut by 3 bases and J by 6 bases, with 11 bases left in between. Source material: peripheral blood or thyroid tissue (not recorded which). V and J are TRBV20-1 and TRBJ1-4; D is undetermined. This receptor was obtained from an adult woman with Graves' disease, either hyperthyroidism or ophthalmopathy (not recorded which). Here the CDR3 DNA reads TGCAGTGCTAGCCCCCGAGGATATGAAAAACTGTTTTTT. Protein product: CSASPRGYEKLFF.